This T cell receptor beta chain is from a study of blood T cell repertoires in COVID-19. Study background: Italy, Spain and the United States were the sources of the convalescent and acute COVID-19 samples.

Germline CDR1 reads SGDLS; CDR2 reads YYNGEE. The CDR3 consists of 16 residues. Trimming stripped 2 bases from V and 5 bases from J, with 18 bases between. Allocation to cohorts depended on clinical history reported by the participants. The protocol was immunoSEQ multiplex PCR, while the TCRdb copy is restricted to in-frame clones and leaves out a portion. The table lists 200,000 to 250,000 clones, 90% of them singletons. The material sequenced was PBMCs or T cells enriched from blood (not recorded which). This TCR derives from a man aged 30-40 years who had been exposed to COVID-19. The rearrangement links TRBV9 to TRBJ2-3; TRBD1 might be the D (6 bases). The CDR3 DNA reads as TGTGCCAGCAGCGTTCACGGGGACACCTTGGGAGATACGCAGTATTTT. It codes for CASSVHGDTLGDTQYF.